The 26 T cell receptor beta chains listed next were all sequenced from one sample in a study of cytomegalovirus exposure and HLA in healthy donors. Primers included in the PCR were 60 Vbeta and 13 Jbeta primers. TCRdb's table, derived via immunoSEQ multiplex PCR, lists solely in-frame clones and lacks some. This sample contains around 130,000 clones. The sequenced sample was PBMCs. The receptors were sampled from a woman between 35 and 50 years old in good health and CMV-seronegative.

The chain employs TRBV4-1 and TRBJ1-6, with 7 bases matching TRBD1. The germline V gene encodes CDR1 MGHRA and CDR2 YSYEKL. The CDR3 has 18 residues. The ends lost 1 base at V and 0 bases at J; junction bases unmatched: 6. CDR3 in DNA: TGCGCCAGCAGCCAAGCTGCTGGGGACAGCTCCTATAATTCACCCCTCCACTTT. It translates to CASSQAAGDSSYNSPLHF.

The V and J genes are TRBV9 and TRBJ2-2; maybe TRBD1 (6 bases). This CDR3 is built from 15 residues. Germline CDR1 reads SGDLS; CDR2 reads YYNGEE. The V end lost 4 bases, the J end lost 6 bases, and 16 bases lay between the germline ends. The CDR3 reads CASSQPQGWPGELFF. DNA for the CDR3: TGTGCCAGCAGCCAACCACAGGGATGGCCCGGGGAGCTGTTTTTT.

CDR3 bases: TGTGCCAGCAGCTCAAGTAGGGGGGAGCAGTACTTC. Translating gives CASSSSRGEQYF. The gene calls are TRBV7-8 and TRBJ2-7, with TRBD1 as a possible D gene (6 bases). Germline V gene sequence: CDR1 SGHVS, CDR2 FQNEAQ. V lost 4 bases, J lost 7 bases, and 11 bases lay in between. This CDR3 has 12 residues.

The chain is built from TRBV10-3 and TRBJ2-2; no definite D call. The CDR3 length is 14 residues. V was trimmed by 2 bases and J by 4 bases, leaving 8 bases between them. Germline-derived CDR1 and CDR2 are ENHRY and SYGVKD. This CDR3 reads CAISEGFGTGELFF. Written as DNA, the CDR3 is TGTGCCATCAGTGAGGGTTTCGGCACCGGGGAGCTGTTTTTT.

The V and J genes are TRBV7-9 and TRBJ1-2; D is perhaps TRBD1 (6 bases). CDR3 size: 12 residues. Germline-derived CDR1 and CDR2 are SEHNR and FQNEAQ (reference sequence). V was clipped by 3 bases and J by 7 bases, with 9 bases between them. Here the CDR3 reads CASSFPTGGYTF. The CDR3 nucleotides read TGTGCCAGCAGCTTCCCGACAGGTGGCTACACCTTC.

The CDR3: CASSLEFSPAGNTIYF. Written as DNA, the CDR3 is TGCGCCAGCAGCTTGGAATTTTCTCCTGCTGGAAACACCATATATTTT. V is TRBV5-1 and J is TRBJ1-3; D is undetermined. CDR1 and CDR2 (germline): SGHRS, YFSETQ. Trimming stripped 0 bases from V and 2 bases from J, with 12 bases between. The CDR3 is 16 residues long.

V and J are TRBV5-1 and TRBJ2-3; D may be TRBD2 (5 bases). Trimming cost V 0 bases and J 7 bases, with 15 bases left between them. Per the germline V gene, CDR1 is SGHRS and CDR2 is YFSETQ. The CDR3 is 15 amino acids. The CDR3 DNA follows: TGCGCCAGCAGCTTGGCCGGGGATGAGTGGAATACGCAGTATTTT. Translation gives CASSLAGDEWNTQYF.

The chain uses TRBV4-1 and TRBJ2-7; D perhaps matches TRBD2 (5 bases). V lost 4 bases to trimming and J lost 0 bases, with 10 bases between them. Germline CDR1 is MGHRA and CDR2 is YSYEKL. This CDR3 contains 14 residues. The CDR3 is CASSLVRGSYEQYF. Here the CDR3 DNA reads TGCGCCAGCAGCCTCGTCCGGGGCTCCTACGAGCAGTACTTC.

The rearrangement joins TRBV6-5 to TRBJ2-2, with a possible D match to TRBD1 (6 bases). The CDR3 has 14 residues. V was cut by 8 bases and J by 4 bases, with 14 bases left in between. Germline-derived CDR1 and CDR2 are MNHEY and SVGAGI. Here the CDR3 reads CASRPYRVTGELFF. CDR3 bases: TGTGCCAGCCGGCCCTACAGGGTCACCGGGGAGCTGTTTTTT.

V and J are TRBV5-6 and TRBJ1-4, with 11 bases identical to TRBD1. V shed 4 bases, J shed 7 bases, and the junction held 6 bases outside the gene matches. The CDR3 is made up of 15 amino acids. Germline V gene data show CDR1 as SGHDT and CDR2 as YYEEEE. CDR3: CASSLRTGGIEKLFF. The CDR3 coding sequence is TGTGCCAGCAGCCTACGGACAGGGGGCATTGAAAAACTGTTTTTT. The full variable domain, rest sourced from reference TRBV5-6 and TRBJ1-4, is DAGVTQSPTHLIKTRGQQVTLRCSPKSGHDTVSWYQQALGQGPQFIFQYYEEEERQRGNFPDRFSGHQFPNYSSELNVNALLLGDSALYLCASSLRTGGIEKLFFGSGTQLSVL.

The chain has TRBV18 and TRBJ1-1; D unresolved. This CDR3 comprises 14 residues. In germline, CDR1 is KGHSH, CDR2 LQKENI. With 6 bases removed from V and 4 bases from J, the gap between germline ends came to 15 bases. The CDR3 bases are TGTGCCAGCTCTTACGACACATCCTCCACTGAAGCTTTCTTT. Its translation: CASSYDTSSTEAFF.

V is TRBV15 and J is TRBJ2-3, with 7 bases that match TRBD1. This CDR3 has 17 amino acids. Germline V gene data show CDR1 as LNHNV and CDR2 as YYDKDF (reference sequence). V lost 3 bases, J lost 5 bases, and 14 bases stayed unmatched. CDR3 in DNA: TGTGCCACCAGCAGGGGTAAGGACAGGCCTTGGGGAGATACGCAGTATTTT. Residues: CATSRGKDRPWGDTQYF.

The J gene is TRBJ1-3, the V gene TRBV5-1; TRBD1 matches 8 bases. Trimming removed 4 bases from V and 0 bases from J; junction bases left unmatched: 9. Looked up from germline, CDR1 is SGHRS and CDR2 is YFSETQ. The CDR3 sequence is 17 residues long. CDR3 sequence: CASSDRTGPSSGNTIYF. In nucleotides, the CDR3 is TGCGCCAGCAGCGATAGGACAGGGCCCAGCTCTGGAAACACCATATATTTT.

The chain couples TRBV5-1 to TRBJ1-4; D call uncertain. Germline CDR1 and CDR2: SGHRS and YFSETQ. Trimming removed 0 bases from V and 0 bases from J, with 12 bases in between. The CDR3 length is 17 residues. The CDR3 sequence: CASSLDIGSATNEKLFF. CDR3 nucleotide sequence: TGCGCCAGCAGCTTGGATATAGGGAGTGCAACTAATGAAAAACTGTTTTTT. Together with reference TRBV5-1 and TRBJ1-4, the CDR3 gives the full variable domain: KAGVTQTPRYLIKTRGQQVTLSCSPISGHRSVSWYQQTPGQGLQFLFEYFSETQRNKGNFPGRFSGRQFSNSRSEMNVSTLELGDSALYLCASSLDIGSATNEKLFFGSGTQLSVL.

The rearrangement joins TRBV11-1 to TRBJ2-5; 9 bases map to TRBD1. Per the germline V gene, CDR1 is SGHAT and CDR2 is FQDESV (reference sequence). Losses at the gene ends were 5 bases for V and 5 bases for J; bases not matched to a gene: 12. This CDR3 spans 16 amino acids. The CDR3 DNA is TGTGCCAGCAGCCCTTCTATACAGGGGGCGCGGGAGACCCAGTACTTC. It translates to CASSPSIQGARETQYF.

This rearrangement joins TRBV9 to TRBJ1-4; maybe TRBD1 (5 bases). V was clipped by 0 bases and J by 4 bases, with 10 bases between them. Germline CDR1 and CDR2: SGDLS and YYNGEE. CDR3 length: 15 amino acids. CDR3 residues: CASSVAGRVNEKLFF. CDR3 DNA sequence: TGTGCCAGCAGCGTAGCGGGCAGGGTTAATGAAAAACTGTTTTTT. Supplemented by reference TRBV9 and TRBJ1-4, the full variable domain reads DSGVTQTPKHLITATGQRVTLRCSPRSGDLSVYWYQQSLDQGLQFLIQYYNGEERAKGNILERFSAQQFPDLHSELNLSSLELGDSALYFCASSVAGRVNEKLFFGSGTQLSVL.

The chain uses TRBV19 and TRBJ2-1, with TRBD1 as a possible D gene (5 bases). CDR3 length: 13 residues. V dropped 3 bases and J dropped 5 bases, with 8 bases sitting between them. CDR1 is LNHDA, CDR2 SQIVND, per germline (reference sequence). The CDR3 protein is CASSIKGDNEQFF. Written as DNA, the CDR3 is TGTGCCAGTAGTATTAAAGGGGACAATGAGCAGTTCTTC.

The chain uses TRBV19 and TRBJ1-2; a weak D match, TRBD1 (6 bases). V dropped 5 bases and J dropped 4 bases, with 14 bases sitting between them. The CDR3 spans 14 residues. Germline values: CDR1 LNHDA, CDR2 SQIVND (reference sequence). The DNA of the CDR3 is TGTGCCAGTAGTGCAGAAACAGGGTTCTATGGCTACACCTTC. Residues: CASSAETGFYGYTF.

The genes are TRBV7-2 and TRBJ2-5; possibly TRBD2 for D (5 bases). Germline values: CDR1 SGHTA, CDR2 FQGNSA. Deletions cut 5 bases from V and 1 base from J, with 11 bases between. This CDR3 spans 14 amino acids. In DNA form, the CDR3 reads TGTGCCAGCAGCCCCCGACGGGGCCAAGAGACCCAGTACTTC. It is translated as CASSPRRGQETQYF.

This chain connects TRBV10-3 to TRBJ1-2; no firm D call. Between the trimmed V and J ends, which lost 6 bases and 8 bases, there was a span of 10 bases. The CDR3 covers 11 residues. The germline V gene has CDR1 ENHRY and CDR2 SYGVKD. CDR3 amino acids: CAIRWPRGYTF. CDR3 bases: TGTGCCATCAGGTGGCCACGAGGCTACACCTTC.

The chain joins TRBV5-4 to TRBJ2-1; maybe TRBD1 (5 bases). The CDR3 sequence is 13 residues long. Germline-derived CDR1 and CDR2 are SGHNT and YYREEE (reference sequence). Trimming took off 5 bases at V and 3 bases at J, with 9 bases between the two ends. The CDR3 reads CASRHDSYNEQFF. In nucleotides, the CDR3 is TGTGCCAGCAGACACGACAGCTACAATGAGCAGTTCTTC.

On this clone itself: One end of the junction fails to match germline, which may point to a read error. V is TRBV7-7 and J is TRBJ2-5, with 7 bases lining up with TRBD1. Looked up from germline, CDR1 is SSHAT and CDR2 is FNYEAQ (reference sequence). The CDR3 is 16 residues long. The CDR3, as DNA: TGTGCTAGCAGCCCCACCGGACAGGTTGGTCAAGAGACCCAGTACTTC. This encodes CASSPTGQVGQETQYF.

The chain is built from TRBV10-2 and TRBJ2-7, with D perhaps TRBD2 (7 bases). Trimming removed 3 bases from V and 4 bases from J, with 16 bases in between. Germline V CDR1 and CDR2: WSHSY, SAAADI. This CDR3 comprises 15 residues. The CDR3 region is CASSESAGALYEQYF. CDR3 bases: TGCGCCAGCAGTGAATCGGCGGGGGCCTTATACGAGCAGTACTTC.

This chain joins TRBV5-1 and TRBJ2-5; 15 bases align to TRBD2. The germline CDR1 and CDR2 sequences are SGHRS and YFSETQ. The CDR3 loop spans 17 amino acids. Germline trimming cut 3 bases from V and 4 bases from J; bases unmatched to any gene: 7. The chain's CDR3 is CASSSGLAGGLGETQYF. CDR3 DNA sequence: TGCGCCAGCAGCTCGGGACTAGCGGGGGGCTTGGGAGAGACCCAGTACTTC.

J is TRBJ2-2 and V is TRBV5-1, with 7 bases fitting TRBD1. The CDR3 is 14 amino acids. V lost 4 bases and J lost 3; bases outside the gene matches: 3. Germline V gene sequence: CDR1 SGHRS, CDR2 YFSETQ. The CDR3 reads CASSEGADTGELFF. The CDR3 DNA sequence: TGCGCCAGCAGCGAGGGGGCGGACACCGGGGAGCTGTTTTTT.

The chain is built from TRBV5-1 and TRBJ1-2; D is uncertain. The germline V gene encodes CDR1 SGHRS and CDR2 YFSETQ. V gave up 4 bases and J gave up 0 bases, with 7 bases separating them. The CDR3 is made up of 13 amino acids. CDR3 amino acids: CASSPGSNYGYTF. The CDR3 DNA is TGCGCCAGCAGCCCCGGGTCTAACTATGGCTACACCTTC.